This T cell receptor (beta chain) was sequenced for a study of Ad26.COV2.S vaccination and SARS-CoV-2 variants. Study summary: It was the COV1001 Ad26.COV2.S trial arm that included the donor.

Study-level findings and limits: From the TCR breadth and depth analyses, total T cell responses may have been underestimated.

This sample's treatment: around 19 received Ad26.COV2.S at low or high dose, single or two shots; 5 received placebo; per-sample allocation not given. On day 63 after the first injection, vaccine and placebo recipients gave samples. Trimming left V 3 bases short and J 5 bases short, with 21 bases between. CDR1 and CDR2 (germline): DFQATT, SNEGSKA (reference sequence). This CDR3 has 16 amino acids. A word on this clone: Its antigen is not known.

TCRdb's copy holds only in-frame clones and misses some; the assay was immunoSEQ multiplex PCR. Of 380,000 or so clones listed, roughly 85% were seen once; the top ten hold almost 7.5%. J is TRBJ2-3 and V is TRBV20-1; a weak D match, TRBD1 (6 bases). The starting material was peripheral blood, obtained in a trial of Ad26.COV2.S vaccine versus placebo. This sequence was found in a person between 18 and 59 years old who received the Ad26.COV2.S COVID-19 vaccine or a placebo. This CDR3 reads CSASQGSRPSGDTQYF. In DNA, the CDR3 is TGCAGTGCTAGTCAGGGGAGCCGACCCTCGGGAGATACGCAGTATTTT.